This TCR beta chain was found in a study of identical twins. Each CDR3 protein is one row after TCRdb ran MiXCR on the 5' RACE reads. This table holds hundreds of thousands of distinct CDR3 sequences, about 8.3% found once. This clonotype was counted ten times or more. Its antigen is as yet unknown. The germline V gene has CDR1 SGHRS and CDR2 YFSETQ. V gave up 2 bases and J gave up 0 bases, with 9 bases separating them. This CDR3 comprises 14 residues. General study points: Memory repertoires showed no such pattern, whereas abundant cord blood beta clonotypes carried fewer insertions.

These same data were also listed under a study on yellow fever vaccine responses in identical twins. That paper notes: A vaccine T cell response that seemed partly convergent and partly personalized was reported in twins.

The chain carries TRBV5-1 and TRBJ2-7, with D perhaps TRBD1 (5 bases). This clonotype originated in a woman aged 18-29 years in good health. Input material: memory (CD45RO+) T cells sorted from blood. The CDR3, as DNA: TGCGCCAGCAGCTTTCAGACAGACTCCTACGAGCAGTACTTC. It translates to CASSFQTDSYEQYF.